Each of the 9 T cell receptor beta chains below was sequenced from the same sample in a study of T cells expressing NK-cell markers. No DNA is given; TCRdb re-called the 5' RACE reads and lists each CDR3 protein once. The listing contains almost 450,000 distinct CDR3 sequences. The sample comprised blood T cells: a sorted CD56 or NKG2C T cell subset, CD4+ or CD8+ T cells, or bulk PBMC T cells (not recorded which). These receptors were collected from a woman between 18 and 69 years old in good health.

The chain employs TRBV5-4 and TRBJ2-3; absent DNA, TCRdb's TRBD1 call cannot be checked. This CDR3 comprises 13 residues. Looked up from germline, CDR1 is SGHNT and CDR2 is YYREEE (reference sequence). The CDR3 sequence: CASSTARTDTQYF.

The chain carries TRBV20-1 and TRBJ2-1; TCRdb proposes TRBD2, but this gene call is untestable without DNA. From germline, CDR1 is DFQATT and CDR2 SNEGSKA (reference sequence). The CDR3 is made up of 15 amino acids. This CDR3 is CSAGGKAGSYNEQFF.

The CDR3 protein is CASSLDPRETQYF. The chain has TRBV28 and TRBJ2-5. This CDR3 contains 13 residues. CDR1 is MDHEN, CDR2 SYDVKM, per germline.

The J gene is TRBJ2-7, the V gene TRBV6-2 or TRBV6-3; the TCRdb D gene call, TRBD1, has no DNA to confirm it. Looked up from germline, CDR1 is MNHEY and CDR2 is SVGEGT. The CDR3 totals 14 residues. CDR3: CASTPGTEAYEQYF.

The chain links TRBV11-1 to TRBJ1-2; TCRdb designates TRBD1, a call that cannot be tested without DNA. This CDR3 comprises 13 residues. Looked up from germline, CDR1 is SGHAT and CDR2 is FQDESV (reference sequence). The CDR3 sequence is CASSWDRDTGYTF.

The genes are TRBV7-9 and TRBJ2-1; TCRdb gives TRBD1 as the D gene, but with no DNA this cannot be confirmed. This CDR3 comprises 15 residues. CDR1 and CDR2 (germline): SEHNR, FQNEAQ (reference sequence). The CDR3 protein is CASTKFQGLWDEQFF.

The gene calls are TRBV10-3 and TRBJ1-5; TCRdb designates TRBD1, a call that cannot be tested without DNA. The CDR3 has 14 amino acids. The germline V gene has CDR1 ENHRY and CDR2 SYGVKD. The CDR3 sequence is CAISGGREGQPQHF.

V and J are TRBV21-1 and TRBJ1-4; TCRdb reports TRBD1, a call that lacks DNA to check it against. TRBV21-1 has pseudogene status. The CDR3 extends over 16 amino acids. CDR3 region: CASSRSTGHRNEKLFF.

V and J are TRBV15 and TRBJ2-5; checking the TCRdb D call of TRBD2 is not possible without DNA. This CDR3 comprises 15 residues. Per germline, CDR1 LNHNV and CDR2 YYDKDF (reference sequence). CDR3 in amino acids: CATSSIAGIEETQYF.